Detailed here is one T cell receptor beta chain. The antigen remains unidentified. MiXCR, run by TCRdb on the reads, gives a single entry per CDR3 protein. The table includes approximately 83,000 distinct CDR3 sequences, 20% to 30% detected once. This sample stems from a study of T cell repertoires in cytomegalovirus infection. Study background: Selected CMV epitopes included recently identified HLA-C-restricted ones as well as well-studied HLA-B-restricted ones. From public TCR beta signatures came an indication of both CMV infection and matching HLA type.

CDR3 length: 13 residues. Germline CDR1 is MNHNS and CDR2 is SASEGT. With V trimmed by 11 bases and J by 2 bases, 5 bases remained unmatched. The TCR comes from a human donor in good health (CMV status not recorded). Some clones in this sample may be carry-over from other donors' samples. This chain connects TRBV6-1 to TRBJ2-2; 7 nucleotides line up with TRBD2. The material sequenced was CD8+ T cells from cultured PBMCs, taken from culture after CMV antigen stimulation. The CDR3 region is CACGRGNTGELFF. CDR3 nucleotides: TGTGCCTGTGGGAGGGGTAACACCGGGGAGCTGTTTTTT.